The entry below gives a single TCR beta chain sequence along with its context. Its antigen is not identified. This record belongs to a study of cytomegalovirus exposure and HLA in healthy donors. Background on the study: One earlier analysis, a look at 200 million or so T cells, found some 120 million unique TCR beta sequences. The study, taken as a whole, reports: It was reported that TCR beta sequences correctly inferred the HLA-A and HLA-B alleles for most subjects. Productive rates of about 90% or about 30% were seen for most TCR beta V segments in an earlier analysis. Highly shared variants forming one cluster were likely a sequencing artifact.

The PCR made use of 60 Vbeta and 13 Jbeta primers. Sequencing was performed with immunoSEQ multiplex PCR; in TCRdb, only in-frame clones are kept and a portion is missing. The sample comprises over 200,000 clones, 77% of which are singletons, and around 2.8% rests with the top ten. Deletions cut 2 bases from V and 4 bases from J, with 15 bases between. The germline gives CDR1 SGHRS, CDR2 YFSETQ. The CDR3 runs to 15 residues. The genes are TRBV5-1 and TRBJ1-2, with D perhaps TRBD1 (5 bases). The TCR was taken from a woman in her sixties in good health and CMV-seropositive. What was sequenced was PBMCs. The CDR3 here is CASSLLAQGSYGYTF. The CDR3 nucleotides read TGCGCCAGCAGCTTATTGGCCCAGGGTTCCTATGGCTACACCTTC.